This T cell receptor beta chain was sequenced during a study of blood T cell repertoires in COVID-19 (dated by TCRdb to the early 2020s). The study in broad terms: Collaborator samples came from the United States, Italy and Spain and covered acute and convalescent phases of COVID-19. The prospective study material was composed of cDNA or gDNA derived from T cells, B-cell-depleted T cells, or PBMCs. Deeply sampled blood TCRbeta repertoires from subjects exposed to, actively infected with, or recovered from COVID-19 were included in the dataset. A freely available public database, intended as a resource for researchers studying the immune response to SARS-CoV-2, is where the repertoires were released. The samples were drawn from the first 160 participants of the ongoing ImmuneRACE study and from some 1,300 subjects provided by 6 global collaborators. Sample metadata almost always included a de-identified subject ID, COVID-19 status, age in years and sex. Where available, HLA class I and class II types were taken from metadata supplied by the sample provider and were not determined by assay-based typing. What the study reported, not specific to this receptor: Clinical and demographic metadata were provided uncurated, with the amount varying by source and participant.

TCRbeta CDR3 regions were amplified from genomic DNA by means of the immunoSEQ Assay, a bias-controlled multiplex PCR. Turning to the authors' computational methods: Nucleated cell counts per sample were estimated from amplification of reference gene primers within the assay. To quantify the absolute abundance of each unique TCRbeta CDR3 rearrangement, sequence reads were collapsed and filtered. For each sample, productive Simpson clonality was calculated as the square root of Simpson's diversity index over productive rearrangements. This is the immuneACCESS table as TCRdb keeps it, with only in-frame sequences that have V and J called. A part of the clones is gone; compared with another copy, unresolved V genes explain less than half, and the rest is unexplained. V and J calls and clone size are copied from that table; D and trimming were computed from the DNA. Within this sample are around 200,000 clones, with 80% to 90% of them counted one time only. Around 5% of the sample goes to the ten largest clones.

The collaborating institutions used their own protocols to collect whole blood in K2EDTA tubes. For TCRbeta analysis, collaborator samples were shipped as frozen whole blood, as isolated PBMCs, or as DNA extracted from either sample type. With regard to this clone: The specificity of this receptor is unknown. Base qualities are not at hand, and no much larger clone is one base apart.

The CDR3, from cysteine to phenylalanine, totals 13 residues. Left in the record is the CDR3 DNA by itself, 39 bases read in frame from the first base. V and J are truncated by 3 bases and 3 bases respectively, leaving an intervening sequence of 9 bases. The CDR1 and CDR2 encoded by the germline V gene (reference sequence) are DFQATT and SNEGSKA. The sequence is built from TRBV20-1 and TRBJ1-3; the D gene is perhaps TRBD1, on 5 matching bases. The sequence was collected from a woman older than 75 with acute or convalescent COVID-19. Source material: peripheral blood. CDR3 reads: CSASRGRGNTIYF. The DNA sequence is TGCAGTGCTAGTAGGGGTCGTGGAAACACCATATATTTT.